A selection of T cell receptor beta chains follows, all from one sample in a study of blood T cell repertoires in COVID-19. The protocol was immunoSEQ multiplex PCR, while the TCRdb copy is restricted to in-frame clones and leaves out a portion. Of about 39,000 clones listed, 70% to 90% are singletons. What was sequenced was peripheral blood. The receptors shown here come from a human donor in a cohort sampled during active or convalescent COVID-19. The donor label of this sample is uncertain. CDR3s include the opening cysteine and the closing phenylalanine or tryptophan. D genes are given only for firm matches. Clone size is not always given. Where it is, it says once, few, many or a class for expanded clones.

v_gene: TRBV6-5
j_gene: TRBJ2-7
d_gene: TRBD1
abundance: .
CDR3nt: TGTGCCAGCAGGGACAGGGGGCCCTACGAGCAGTACTTC
CDR3aa: CASRDRGPYEQYF

v_gene: TRBV6-1
j_gene: TRBJ1-2
d_gene: TRBD1
abundance: once
CDR3nt: TGTGCCAGCAGTGACGGGACAGTCTATGGCTACACCTTC
CDR3aa: CASSDGTVYGYTF

v_gene: TRBV4-2
j_gene: TRBJ2-3
d_gene: TRBD2
abundance: few
CDR3nt: TGTGCCAGCAGCCAAGATTACGGGACTAGCGGGTGGACAGATACGCAGTATTTT
CDR3aa: CASSQDYGTSGWTDTQYF

v_gene: TRBV4-1
j_gene: TRBJ2-1
d_gene: TRBD2
abundance: .
CDR3nt: TGCGCCAGCAGCCACTTTACGACTAGCGGGAACAATGAGCAGTTCTTC
CDR3aa: CASSHFTTSGNNEQFF

v_gene: TRBV25-1
j_gene: TRBJ2-5
d_gene: TRBD2
abundance: few
CDR3nt: TGTGCCAGCAGTGCGAAGACCGGGACTAGCGGGCAAGAGACCCAGTACTTC
CDR3aa: CASSAKTGTSGQETQYF

v_gene: TRBV19
j_gene: TRBJ1-1
d_gene: .
abundance: .
CDR3nt: TGTGCCGTACACGGCAGGGGCAACACTGAAGCTTTCTTT
CDR3aa: CAVHGRGNTEAFF

v_gene: TRBV19
j_gene: TRBJ1-3
d_gene: .
abundance: .
CDR3nt: TGTGCCAGTAGCCTAGACAGTCTGGGAAACACCATATATTTT
CDR3aa: CASSLDSLGNTIYF

v_gene: TRBV21-1
j_gene: TRBJ2-7
d_gene: .
abundance: .
CDR3nt: TGTGCCAGCAGACTAAACGGGACAGATTTGTACGAGCAGTACTTC
CDR3aa: CASRLNGTDLYEQYF

v_gene: TRBV4-1
j_gene: TRBJ2-3
d_gene: .
abundance: .
CDR3nt: TGCGCCAGCAGCCAACAGGGATTTAGCACAGATACGCAGTATTTT
CDR3aa: CASSQQGFSTDTQYF

v_gene: TRBV5-1
j_gene: TRBJ1-1
d_gene: .
abundance: many
CDR3nt: TGCGCCAGCAGCCCGGGGGGACGGAACACTGAAGCTTTCTTT
CDR3aa: CASSPGGRNTEAFF

v_gene: TRBV19
j_gene: TRBJ1-1
d_gene: .
abundance: .
CDR3nt: TGTGCCAGTAGGATCCGGACTGCTAACACTGAAGCTTTCTTT
CDR3aa: CASRIRTANTEAFF

v_gene: TRBV4-3
j_gene: TRBJ2-2
d_gene: .
abundance: few
CDR3nt: TGCGCCAGCAGCCGGAGGCTAGCATTGGCCGGGGAGCTGTTTTTT
CDR3aa: CASSRRLALAGELFF

v_gene: TRBV6-2/TRBV6-3
j_gene: TRBJ1-1
d_gene: .
abundance: once
CDR3nt: TGTGCCAGCAGTTACTCAGAACACCTGAACACTGAAGCTTTCTTT
CDR3aa: CASSYSEHLNTEAFF

v_gene: TRBV11-3
j_gene: TRBJ2-1
d_gene: TRBD2
abundance: .
CDR3nt: TGTGCCAGCAGCCCTGGGGGAATAGCGGGGCATAATGAGCAGTTCTTC
CDR3aa: CASSPGGIAGHNEQFF

v_gene: TRBV30
j_gene: TRBJ2-2
d_gene: TRBD2
abundance: .
CDR3nt: TGTGCCTGGAGTCGGGGGCAGCGGGAGGGCCACCGGGAGCTGTTTTTT
CDR3aa: CAWSRGQREGHRELFF

v_gene: TRBV14
j_gene: TRBJ2-1
d_gene: TRBD2
abundance: once
CDR3nt: TGTGCCAGCAGCCAACTCACTAGCGGGGCGGGCAATGAGCAGTTCTTC
CDR3aa: CASSQLTSGAGNEQFF

v_gene: TRBV27
j_gene: TRBJ2-1
d_gene: TRBD2
abundance: few
CDR3nt: TGTGCCAGCACCCTTAGAGCGGGAACTAACAATGAGCAGTTCTTC
CDR3aa: CASTLRAGTNNEQFF

v_gene: TRBV13
j_gene: TRBJ2-2
d_gene: .
abundance: .
CDR3nt: TGTGCCAGCAGCTTAGGCATCAGACGGGGGAGGGAGCTGTTTTTT
CDR3aa: CASSLGIRRGRELFF

v_gene: TRBV2
j_gene: TRBJ2-5
d_gene: TRBD2
abundance: once
CDR3nt: TGTGCCAGCGGACTAGGGCACCCAGAGACCCAGTACTTC
CDR3aa: CASGLGHPETQYF

v_gene: TRBV5-6
j_gene: TRBJ1-1
d_gene: TRBD1
abundance: .
CDR3nt: TGTGCCAGCAGCTTGAGGGGGCGGAACACTGAAGCTTTCTTT
CDR3aa: CASSLRGRNTEAFF

v_gene: TRBV6-1
j_gene: TRBJ2-7
d_gene: .
abundance: .
CDR3nt: TGTGCCAGCAGTGAAGCTCCCTGGGGCGCATCCGGCTACGAGCAGTACTTC
CDR3aa: CASSEAPWGASGYEQYF

v_gene: TRBV7-2
j_gene: TRBJ1-2
d_gene: .
abundance: few
CDR3nt: TGTGCCAGCAGCCCATGGTCGGGGGGGCAGTATGGCTACACCTTC
CDR3aa: CASSPWSGGQYGYTF

v_gene: TRBV15
j_gene: TRBJ1-2
d_gene: .
abundance: .
CDR3nt: TGTGCCACCAGCAGAGATCGGGGAAACTATGGCTACACCTTC
CDR3aa: CATSRDRGNYGYTF

v_gene: TRBV19
j_gene: TRBJ1-4
d_gene: .
abundance: few
CDR3nt: TGTGCCAGTAGTGTAAGCAGGGGAGGGGAAAAACTGTTTTTT
CDR3aa: CASSVSRGGEKLFF

v_gene: TRBV30
j_gene: TRBJ1-2
d_gene: .
abundance: .
CDR3nt: TGTGCCTGGAGTGACTCCTACTATGGCTACACCTTC
CDR3aa: CAWSDSYYGYTF